This TCR beta chain comes out of a study of immune heterogeneity within non-small cell lung tumors. General study findings and limits: Recurrence of the same dominant CDR3 beta clonotypes was seen across tumor sites within a patient, and site-unique high-frequency clones were present alongside them. Individual patients' high-frequency T-cell receptor beta clonotypes were largely distinct from one another.

This clonotype is deemed medium-sized. Its antigen is unidentified. The CDR3 sequence is 13 residues long. Germline V gene sequence: CDR1 GTSNPN, CDR2 SVGIG (reference sequence). With 3 bases removed from V and 3 bases from J, the gap between germline ends came to 11 bases. CDR3 of TCR beta was amplified by multiplex PCR that used 32 V and 13 J primers. TCRdb used MiXCR to reprocess the multiplex PCR reads, holding one entry per CDR3 protein. The sample has around 5,000 distinct CDR3 sequences; around 20% are singletons. Template was bulk tumor genomic DNA, 450 to 750 ng per sample. Several biopsies per primary tumor were taken during surgery, spaced as far apart as possible. Newly diagnosed with untreated non-small cell lung cancer, the patients underwent curative surgery. Newly diagnosed non-small cell lung cancer patients undergoing curative-intent surgery served as donors.

The source is a woman in her sixties or seventies with non-small cell lung cancer. Sequenced material: lung tumor tissue. The V gene is TRBV30, the J gene TRBJ1-1, with D uncertain. The DNA for the CDR3 is TGTGCCTGGAGCAGGCAGCGACACACTGAAGCTTTCTTT. Its protein is CAWSRQRHTEAFF.